This T cell receptor beta chain was profiled in a study of blood T cells in healthy people across ages (dated by TCRdb to between 2014 and 2017). The study in broad terms: In model experiments, template switching captured about one uniquely barcoded TCR beta cDNA molecule for every two T cells. For two donors (one aged 18 to 30 and one aged 80 or older), the study analyzed two additional independent replicas of 1 million unique cDNA reads from the same blood draw. To avoid experimental bias, donors of different ages were distributed randomly across sequencing lanes. To track age-related changes in TCR beta repertoire diversity, the study relied on deep sequencing normalized with unique cDNA molecular identifiers. Four age groups were formed from the donors: young (average approximately 15 years), middle-aged (less than 40), aged (over 55) and long-lived (less than 85). Overall study results and their limits: Since profiling was done on bulk unsorted PBMCs, naive and antigen-experienced compartments could not be conclusively compared. There was a strong correlation between observed TCR beta diversity and the percentage of naive T cells measured by flow cytometry. The long-lived group showed more naive CD4+ T cells, fewer expanded clones and increased TCR diversity than the aged group, suggesting age selection. As age increased, observed TCR beta diversity per million T cells dropped in a roughly linear way, and a significant reduction was already evident by age 40. Donor CMV infection status was unknown, potentially confounding age-related changes in expanded clonotypes. Estimates of total diversity based on one million sequenced T cells were regarded as lower bounds and as underestimates.

This clonotype was counted at least ten times. It has no known antigen specificity. Base qualities are not recorded, but no much larger clone differs from it by a single base. Preparation of the library involved 5' RACE. These reads were obtained on an Illumina HiSeq 2500. The second PCR ran for roughly 7 to 12 cycles and used a J-beta primer mix along with a sample-barcoded 5' primer. Each TCR beta cDNA molecule received a unique molecular identifier from a template-switch 5' adaptor carrying 12 random nucleotides. At least 3 million CDR3-containing paired-end reads were obtained from each sample. First-strand cDNA synthesis was performed from all RNA using the Mint cDNA synthesis kit, with priming by a TRBC-specific oligonucleotide. After uracil-DNA glycosylase treatment, a first 18-cycle PCR used universal primers M1SS and BC2_uni_R on all cDNA. The authors' analysis ran thus. For normalization, 1 million high-quality reads, each with a distinct molecular identifier, were randomly selected from each sample. Reads with shared molecular identifiers were discarded instead of being binned into consensus sequences. MiTCR, set to a Q25 quality threshold and the strictest error-elimination algorithm, was used for CDR3 identification, clonotype clustering and error correction. Lower-bound total TCR beta diversity was estimated with a nonparametric unseen species model using Euler transformation. Using fastp at Q25 and MiXCR, TCRdb reprocessed the public reads and kept productive beta chains. Here each entry gathers all rows of one CDR3 protein and keeps the most common genes and DNA. The V and J calls, along with clone size, are taken from TCRdb and not from the paper's own processing. The sample table contains 1.5 million to 2 million distinct CDR3 sequences; only one count was recorded for approximately 30% of them. About 7.7% of the sample is held by the ten biggest clonotypes.

Including the terminal cysteine and phenylalanine, the CDR3 comprises 14 residues. Only the CDR3 part of the read is kept: 42 bases, read in frame from the first base. Germline trimming: 4 bases from V, 5 bases from J; junction bases outside gene matches: 8. The germline V gene supplies CDR1 SGHRS and CDR2 YFSETQ. The roughly 38 donors, aged roughly 6 to 95 years, were systemically healthy Caucasian individuals from Russia. Each donor gave about 9.7 milliliters of peripheral blood, drawn into EDTA-treated Vacutainer tubes. Ficoll-Paque density-gradient centrifugation was used to isolate PBMCs, with at least 6.5 million per sample. Trizol reagent was used to extract total RNA from PBMCs, with at least 6 micrograms per sample. For every donor, an aliquot of PBMCs went through flow cytometry to measure the percentages of naive CD45RAhigh/CD27high T cells.

Sequenced: blood. The receptor was isolated from a woman in her 30s in good health. The rearrangement joined TRBV5-1 to TRBJ2-7, and TRBD2 aligns with 8 junction nucleotides. The encoded CDR3 is CASSPGGGLDEQYF. In nucleotides, the sequence is TGCGCCAGCAGCCCCGGCGGGGGGCTGGACGAGCAGTACTTC.